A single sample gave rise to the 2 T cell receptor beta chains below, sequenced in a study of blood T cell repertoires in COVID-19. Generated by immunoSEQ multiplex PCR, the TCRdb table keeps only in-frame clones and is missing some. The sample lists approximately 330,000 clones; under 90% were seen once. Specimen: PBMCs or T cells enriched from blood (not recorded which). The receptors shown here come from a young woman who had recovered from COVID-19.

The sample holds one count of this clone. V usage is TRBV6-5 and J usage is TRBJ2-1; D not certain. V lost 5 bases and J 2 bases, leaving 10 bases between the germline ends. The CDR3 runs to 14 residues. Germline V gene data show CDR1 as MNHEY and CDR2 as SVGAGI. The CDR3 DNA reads TGTGCCAGCAGTATAAATGGAGCCTACAATGAGCAGTTCTTC. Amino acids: CASSINGAYNEQFF.

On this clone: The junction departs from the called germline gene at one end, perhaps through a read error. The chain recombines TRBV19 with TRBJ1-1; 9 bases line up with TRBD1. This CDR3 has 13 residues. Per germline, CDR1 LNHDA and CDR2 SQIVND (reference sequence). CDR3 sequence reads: CAIGDRGNAEAFF. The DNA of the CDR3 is TGTGCCATCGGTGACAGGGGGAACGCTGAAGCTTTCTTT.